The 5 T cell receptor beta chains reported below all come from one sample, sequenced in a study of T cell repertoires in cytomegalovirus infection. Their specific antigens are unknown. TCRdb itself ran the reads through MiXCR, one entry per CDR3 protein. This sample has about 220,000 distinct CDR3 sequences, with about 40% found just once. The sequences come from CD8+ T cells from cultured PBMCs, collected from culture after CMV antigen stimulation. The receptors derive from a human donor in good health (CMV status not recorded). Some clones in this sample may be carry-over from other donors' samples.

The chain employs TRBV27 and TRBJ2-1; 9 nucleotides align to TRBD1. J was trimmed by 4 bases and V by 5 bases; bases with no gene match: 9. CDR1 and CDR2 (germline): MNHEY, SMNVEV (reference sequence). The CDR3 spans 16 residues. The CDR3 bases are TGTGCCAGCAGTCCACGGACAGGGGACGTATACAATGAGCAGTTCTTC. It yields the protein CASSPRTGDVYNEQFF.

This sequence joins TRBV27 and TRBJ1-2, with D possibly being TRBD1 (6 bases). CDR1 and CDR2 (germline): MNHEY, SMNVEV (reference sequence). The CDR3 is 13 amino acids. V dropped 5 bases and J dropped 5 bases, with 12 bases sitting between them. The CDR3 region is CASSTTGNYGYTF. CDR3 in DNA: TGTGCCAGCAGTACTACAGGGAATTATGGCTACACCTTC.

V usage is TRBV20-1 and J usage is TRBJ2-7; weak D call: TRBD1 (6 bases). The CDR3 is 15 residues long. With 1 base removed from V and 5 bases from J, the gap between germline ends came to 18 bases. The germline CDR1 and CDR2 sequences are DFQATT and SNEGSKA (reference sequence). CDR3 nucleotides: TGCAGTGCTAGAGGGGTGGGGACACCCGCCAACGAGCAGTACTTC. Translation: CSARGVGTPANEQYF.

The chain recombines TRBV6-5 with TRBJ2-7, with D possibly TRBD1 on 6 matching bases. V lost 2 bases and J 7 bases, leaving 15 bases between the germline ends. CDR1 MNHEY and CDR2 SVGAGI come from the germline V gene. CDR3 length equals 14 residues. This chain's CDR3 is CASSYTDRDLEQYF. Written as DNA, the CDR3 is TGTGCCAGCAGTTACACGGACAGAGATCTGGAGCAGTACTTC.

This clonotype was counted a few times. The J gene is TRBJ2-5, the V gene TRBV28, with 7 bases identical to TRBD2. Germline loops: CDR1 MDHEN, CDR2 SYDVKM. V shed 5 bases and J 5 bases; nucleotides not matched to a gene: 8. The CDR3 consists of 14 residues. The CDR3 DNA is TGTGCCAGCAGTGTATCCGGGGAGGGGGAGACCCAGTACTTC. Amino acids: CASSVSGEGETQYF.